Below are 10 T cell receptor beta chains sequenced from a single sample in a study of T cells in women clearing cervical HPV infection. Profiled with immunoSEQ multiplex PCR; TCRdb holds only in-frame clones, not every one. This sample's clone table lists approximately 52,000 clones. The sequenced sample consisted of blood buffy coat. Every receptor here comes from a woman aged 18 to 75 with a cervical HPV16 infection that either progressed to CIN3+ or cleared (not recorded which).

With regard to this clone: The CDR3 goes on 3 residues after the read ends, and that part is filled in from the germline J gene. V and J are TRBV7-2 and TRBJ1-2; D unclear. This CDR3 is 11 amino acids long. Germline loops: CDR1 SGHTA, CDR2 FQGNSA. The part of the CDR3 DNA that was read is TGTGCCAGCAGCGCCGGCGGGGGC. Translated: CASSAGGG. The entire CDR3 protein is CASSAGGGYTF.

In regard to this clone: Read coverage stops 3 residues before the CDR3 terminus; the germline J gene supplies the remainder. The chain combines TRBV28 with TRBJ2-1; 10 nucleotides match TRBD2. The length of the CDR3 is 15 residues. Germline V gene data show CDR1 as MDHEN and CDR2 as SYDVKM. Losses at the gene ends were 1 base for V and 8 bases for J; bases not matched to a gene: 5. The covered CDR3 bases are TGTGCCAGCAGTTTATTAGCTAGCGGGAGTCATGAG. Protein: CASSLLASGSHE. The whole CDR3 region reads CASSLLASGSHEQFF. The entire variable domain, with the rest obtained from reference TRBV28 and TRBJ2-1, is as follows: DVKVTQSSRYLVKRTGEKVFLECVQDMDHENMFWYRQDPGLGLRLIYFSYDVKMKEKGDIPEGYSVSREKKERFSLILESASTNQTSMYLCASSLLASGSHEQFFGPGTRLTVL.

Notes on this clone: The read gets to within 3 residues of the CDR3 end, and the germline J gene fills in the rest. The J gene is TRBJ2-2, the V gene TRBV6-2 or TRBV6-3, with TRBD2 matching 9 bases. J lost 1 base, V lost 7 bases, and 7 bases had no gene match. CDR3 size: 16 residues. CDR1 and CDR2 from the germline V gene are MNHEY and SVGEGT. The CDR3 DNA, read in part, is TGTGCCAGCAAGTGGCCACTAGCGGGGAACACCGGGGAG. Its translation is CASKWPLAGNTGE. In full, the CDR3 is CASKWPLAGNTGELFF.

Note on this clone: The read terminates 3 residues ahead of where the CDR3 ends, so the germline J gene completes it. The V call is TRBV18, the J call TRBJ2-2, with 9 bases lining up with TRBD2. The J segment lost 4 bases and the V segment lost 5 bases, leaving 8 bases of the junction unmatched. CDR3 size: 16 residues. Germline V gene data show CDR1 as KGHSH and CDR2 as LQKENI. CDR3 sequence reads: CASSNSGLAITGELFF. The sequenced part of the CDR3 DNA is TGTGCCAGCTCAAATTCAGGACTAGCGATCACCGGGGAG.

A remark on this clone: The sequenced fragment ends 3 residues before the CDR3 boundary, so the rest is inferred from the germline J gene. This rearrangement joins TRBV5-4 to TRBJ2-5; D gene unclear. The CDR3 extends over 12 amino acids. Germline loops: CDR1 SGHNT, CDR2 YYREEE (reference sequence). The V gene lost 2 bases and the J gene lost 2 bases, with 4 bases spanning the gap. CDR3: CASSLQQETQYF. CDR3 DNA (partial): TGTGCCAGCAGCTTACAGCAAGAGACC. Full variable domain (outside the CDR3, taken from reference TRBV5-4 and TRBJ2-5): ETGVTQSPTHLIKTRGQQVTLRCSSQSGHNTVSWYQQALGQGPQFIFQYYREEENGRGNFPPRFSGLQFPNYSSELNVNALELDDSALYLCASSLQQETQYFGPGTRLLVL.

Comment on this clone: From the germline J gene comes the end of the CDR3, since the read stops 3 residues before it. J is TRBJ2-7 and V is TRBV6-1; unclear D gene. This CDR3 is built from 13 residues. Germline CDR1 reads MNHNS; CDR2 reads SASEGT. The ends were cut back, 2 bases at V and 0 bases at J, with 5 bases in the middle. CDR3 bases read: TGTGCCAGCAGTGAACAGGCCTCCTACGAG. This codes for CASSEQASYE. The CDR3 in its entirety is CASSEQASYEQYF.

Notes on this clone: The read ends 3 residues early relative to the CDR3; the germline J gene fills the gap. This chain links TRBV20-1 with TRBJ2-1, with no clear D. The CDR3 runs to 14 residues. CDR1 and CDR2 from the germline V gene are DFQATT and SNEGSKA (reference sequence). V shed 0 bases and J shed 7 bases, with 13 bases lying between them. CDR3 loop: CSARDGNSWNEQFF. Partial CDR3 DNA: TGCAGTGCTAGAGACGGTAACAGTTGGAATGAG.

CDR3 DNA (partial): TGCGCCAGCAATCGACAGGCTGGGGCCTCTGGGGCCAACGTC. Translation gives CASNRQAGASGANV. The entire CDR3 protein reads CASNRQAGASGANVLTF. The chain carries TRBV5-1 and TRBJ2-6; possibly TRBD1 for D (6 bases). The read comes to an end 3 residues before the CDR3 does, leaving the germline J gene to fill in the end. With 6 bases removed from V and 0 bases from J, the gap between germline ends came to 16 bases. Germline values: CDR1 SGHRS, CDR2 YFSETQ. This CDR3 spans 17 amino acids.

Concerning this clone itself: The CDR3 is cut off 3 residues early in the read; its end comes from the germline J gene. This sequence joins TRBV2 and TRBJ2-3; 8 positions agree with TRBD2. CDR3 size: 17 residues. With V trimmed by 1 base and J by 3 bases, 9 bases remained unmatched. The germline V gene encodes CDR1 SNHLY and CDR2 FYNNEI. The chain's CDR3 is CASSEGVSGRVTDTQYF. The part of the CDR3 DNA that was read is TGTGCCAGCAGTGAAGGGGTAAGCGGGAGAGTGACAGATACG.

Concerning this clone itself: With the read ending 3 residues before the CDR3 end, the germline J gene is used to fill in that end. The chain is built from TRBV10-3 and TRBJ2-3, with 11 bases that match TRBD2. V shed 6 bases, J shed 0 bases, and the junction held 5 bases outside the gene matches. The CDR3 is 16 residues long. Germline CDR1 and CDR2: ENHRY and SYGVKD. The CDR3: CAIRTGLAASTDTQYF. Incomplete CDR3 DNA: TGTGCCATCAGGACGGGACTAGCGGCTAGCACAGATACG.